These 30 T cell receptor beta chains came from one sample sequenced in a study of cytomegalovirus exposure and HLA in healthy donors. PCR used 60 Vbeta primers and 13 Jbeta primers. The protocol was immunoSEQ multiplex PCR, while the TCRdb copy is restricted to in-frame clones and leaves out a portion. This table has about 130,000 clones, about two thirds appearing once. Material for sequencing was PBMCs. These receptors all come from a man in his forties in good health and CMV-seropositive.

This clone was seen a handful of times. This chain links TRBV18 with TRBJ1-1; 9 nucleotides match TRBD1. The CDR3 loop spans 15 amino acids. The J segment lost 0 bases and the V segment lost 8 bases, leaving 7 bases of the junction unmatched. Germline CDR1 is KGHSH and CDR2 is LQKENI. The CDR3 loop reads CASAGQGDMNTEAFF. The CDR3 nucleotides are TGTGCCAGCGCGGGACAGGGCGACATGAACACTGAAGCTTTCTTT.

This clone was picked up a small number of times. This chain uses TRBV27 with TRBJ2-1, with a possible D match to TRBD2 (6 bases). The length of the CDR3 is 17 residues. V dropped 1 base and J dropped 6 bases, with 19 bases sitting between them. Germline CDR1 and CDR2: MNHEY and SMNVEV (reference sequence). The CDR3 sequence is CASSLFGGTPGGNEQFF. The CDR3 nucleotides are TGTGCCAGCAGTTTATTTGGCGGGACTCCCGGCGGCAATGAGCAGTTCTTC.

About this clone itself: One end of the junction varies from germline; a read error may be responsible. The chain carries TRBV7-9 and TRBJ2-4; D is uncertain. Per germline, CDR1 SEHNR and CDR2 FQNEAQ (reference sequence). The CDR3 consists of 12 residues. CDR3 loop: CSSSFPSGIQYF. Written as DNA, the CDR3 is TGTTCCAGCAGCTTTCCCTCCGGCATTCAGTACTTC.

V gene TRBV5-1 combines with J gene TRBJ1-2; the match to TRBD1 covers 7 bases. The J segment lost 6 bases and the V segment lost 7 bases, leaving 12 bases of the junction unmatched. The CDR3 has 14 amino acids. Germline V gene sequence: CDR1 SGHRS, CDR2 YFSETQ. CDR3 protein: CASGIRTGADGYTF. CDR3 bases: TGCGCCAGCGGAATACGGACAGGTGCGGATGGCTACACCTTC.

V gene TRBV15 combines with J gene TRBJ1-5, with unresolved D. In germline, CDR1 is LNHNV, CDR2 YYDKDF (reference sequence). This CDR3 is 12 amino acids long. The V end was cut by 5 bases, the J end by 5 bases, with 7 bases between. The CDR3 nucleotides read TGTGCCACCAGCGGCGGGGATCAGCCCCAGCATTTT. It translates to CATSGGDQPQHF.

This clone was counted a single time. The chain couples TRBV7-8 to TRBJ1-3; D is unclear. The CDR3 is 16 residues long. CDR1 is SGHVS, CDR2 FQNEAQ, per germline. The V gene lost 1 base and the J gene lost 4 bases, with 14 bases spanning the gap. The CDR3 DNA follows: TGTGCCAGCAGCTTAGTTGGGCCGGCTTACGGAAACACCATATATTTT. Translated, it gives CASSLVGPAYGNTIYF.

This clone has a single count. This chain joins TRBV7-9 and TRBJ2-7; 7 nucleotides line up with TRBD2. The V and J ends lost 5 bases and 0 bases, in that order; junction bases with no gene match: 4. Germline lookup yields CDR1 SEHNR and CDR2 FQNEAQ (reference sequence). CDR3 size: 14 residues. The CDR3 region has the DNA TGTGCCAGCAGCAAGGGACTAAGCTCCTACGAGCAGTACTTC. Its protein is CASSKGLSSYEQYF.

This chain joins TRBV5-4 and TRBJ2-1, with D possibly TRBD1 on 6 matching bases. This CDR3 region has 14 residues. V was trimmed by 4 bases and J by 13 bases, leaving 21 bases between them. Germline-derived CDR1 and CDR2 are SGHNT and YYREEE (reference sequence). The CDR3 region is CASSPWTAIEYQFF. CDR3 sequence (DNA): TGTGCCAGCAGCCCTTGGACAGCCATCGAATATCAGTTCTTC.

The CDR3 loop is CASSFRTGSYGYTF. The CDR3, as DNA: TGTGCCAGCAGTTTTCGGACAGGGTCCTATGGCTACACCTTC. The rearrangement links TRBV27 to TRBJ1-2, with 8 bases lining up with TRBD1. Germline V gene lookup returns CDR1 MNHEY and CDR2 SMNVEV (reference sequence). CDR3 length: 14 amino acids. After removal of 3 bases from V and 4 bases from J, the junction contained 4 bases not matched to a gene.

The chain uses TRBV15 and TRBJ1-5; D is perhaps TRBD1 (6 bases). Trimming cost V 2 bases and J 2 bases, with 16 bases left between them. The CDR3 is made up of 17 amino acids. Germline CDR1 reads LNHNV; CDR2 reads YYDKDF (reference sequence). The DNA for the CDR3 is TGTGCCACCAGCAGATTGGACAGTCCTTTTGGCAATCAGCCCCAGCATTTT. This encodes CATSRLDSPFGNQPQHF.

The chain combines TRBV29-1 with TRBJ2-1; 12 nucleotides align to TRBD2. V lost 6 bases and J lost 7; bases outside the gene matches: 7. There are 14 residues in the CDR3. Germline CDR1 SQVTM, CDR2 ANQGSEA. CDR3 coding DNA: TGCAGCGTGGAGACTAGCGGGAGATCAAATGAGCAGTTCTTC. Translating gives CSVETSGRSNEQFF.

V usage is TRBV7-6 and J usage is TRBJ2-2; 8 positions match TRBD2. This CDR3 region has 15 residues. V lost 1 base to trimming and J lost 6 bases; unmatched junction nucleotides: 4. The germline CDR1 and CDR2 sequences are SGHVS and FNYEAQ. The CDR3 region has the DNA TGTGCCAGCAGCTTAGGAGCGGGAGAGGCCGGGGAGCTGTTTTTT. This translates into CASSLGAGEAGELFF.

The chain employs TRBV27 and TRBJ2-7; 8 bases are a match to TRBD2. The CDR3 contains 17 residues. Germline V lookup: CDR1 MNHEY, CDR2 SMNVEV (reference sequence). The junction had 9 bases not matched to a gene; V was cut back by 0 bases and J by 2 bases. The CDR3 DNA reads TGTGCCAGCAGTTTATCGGGCGGTAGCGGGGCGACCTACGAGCAGTACTTC. This codes for CASSLSGGSGATYEQYF.

This sequence joins TRBV11-2 and TRBJ2-7, with 12 positions matching TRBD1. J was trimmed by 3 bases and V by 5 bases; bases with no gene match: 8. The CDR3 contains 16 residues. Germline V CDR1 and CDR2: SGHAT, FQNNGV. CDR3 protein: CASSRGQGALGYEQYF. The CDR3 DNA follows: TGTGCCAGCAGCAGGGGACAGGGGGCCCTTGGCTACGAGCAGTACTTC. Full variable domain (remainder filled in from reference TRBV11-2 and TRBJ2-7): EAGVAQSPRYKIIEKRQSVAFWCNPISGHATLYWYQQILGQGPKLLIQFQNNGVVDDSQLPKDRFSAERLKGVDSTLKIQPAKLEDSAVYLCASSRGQGALGYEQYFGPGTRLTVT.

The rearrangement links TRBV5-1 to TRBJ2-7; D is possibly TRBD1 (5 bases). This CDR3 region has 15 residues. Trimming pared 4 bases from V and 2 bases from J, leaving 16 bases between. CDR1 and CDR2 (germline): SGHRS, YFSETQ. CDR3 DNA sequence: TGCGCCAGCAGCCCTGACCCAACAGGTGCCTACGAGCAGTACTTC. The encoded protein is CASSPDPTGAYEQYF. Full variable domain (outside the CDR3, taken from reference TRBV5-1 and TRBJ2-7): KAGVTQTPRYLIKTRGQQVTLSCSPISGHRSVSWYQQTPGQGLQFLFEYFSETQRNKGNFPGRFSGRQFSNSRSEMNVSTLELGDSALYLCASSPDPTGAYEQYFGPGTRLTVT.

The chain employs TRBV27 and TRBJ1-5, with 7 bases that match TRBD1. Germline loops: CDR1 MNHEY, CDR2 SMNVEV (reference sequence). The CDR3 sequence is 16 residues long. The junction had 9 bases not matched to a gene; V was cut back by 5 bases and J by 2 bases. DNA of the CDR3: TGTGCCAGCAGTACATCGCTTACAGGGGGCAATCAGCCCCAGCATTTT. This translates into CASSTSLTGGNQPQHF.

V gene TRBV7-9 combines with J gene TRBJ1-2; the match to TRBD1 covers 12 bases. Germline-derived CDR1 and CDR2 are SEHNR and FQNEAQ (reference sequence). The CDR3 covers 14 residues. V shed 4 bases, J shed 7 bases, and the junction held 4 bases outside the gene matches. The CDR3 nucleotides are TGTGCCAGCAGCTCGGGACAGGGGGCGCTTGGCTACACCTTC. It encodes CASSSGQGALGYTF.

Here the CDR3 DNA reads TGTGCCAGCAGCCTTGACAGGGAGATTTATAATTCACCCCTCCACTTT. Translation: CASSLDREIYNSPLHF. The chain employs TRBV7-6 and TRBJ1-6; 7 positions agree with TRBD1. The germline CDR1 and CDR2 sequences are SGHVS and FNYEAQ. There are 16 residues in the CDR3. V shed 5 bases, J shed 4 bases, and the junction held 8 bases outside the gene matches. The variable domain in full, with the rest retrieved from reference TRBV7-6 and TRBJ1-6, is GAGVSQSPRYKVTKRGQDVALRCDPISGHVSLYWYRQALGQGPEFLTYFNYEAQQDKSGLPNDRFSAERPEGSISTLTIQRTEQRDSAMYRCASSLDREIYNSPLHFGNGTRLTVT.

The chain uses TRBV5-1 and TRBJ2-1; 7 bases map to TRBD2. Germline V gene lookup returns CDR1 SGHRS and CDR2 YFSETQ. This CDR3 spans 13 amino acids. The trim removed 7 bases at V and 9 bases at J, leaving 10 bases unmatched. The CDR3 nucleotides are TGCGCCAGCCGTAGAGACTTAGCGGGTGAGCAGTTCTTC. Protein sequence: CASRRDLAGEQFF.

J is TRBJ1-4 and V is TRBV7-8, with a tentative D call TRBD1 (6 bases). With 0 bases removed from V and 4 bases from J, the gap between germline ends came to 12 bases. CDR3 length: 16 residues. Germline CDR1 is SGHVS and CDR2 is FQNEAQ. CDR3 residues: CASSLAQGMGNEKLFF. The CDR3 DNA reads TGTGCCAGCAGCTTAGCGCAGGGGATGGGTAATGAAAAACTGTTTTTT.

V is TRBV5-1 and J is TRBJ2-2; D not resolved. The CDR3 sequence is 14 residues long. Looked up from germline, CDR1 is SGHRS and CDR2 is YFSETQ. Deletions cut 2 bases from V and 0 bases from J, with 5 bases between. The CDR3 loop reads CASSLASNTGELFF. The CDR3 nucleotides read TGCGCCAGCAGCTTAGCGTCGAACACCGGGGAGCTGTTTTTT.

The V and J genes are TRBV28 and TRBJ1-2, with D possibly being TRBD1 (6 bases). This CDR3 is 12 amino acids long. V was trimmed by 3 bases and J by 7 bases, leaving 9 bases between them. CDR1 is MDHEN and CDR2 is SYDVKM in the germline V gene. The CDR3 is CASSFQGFGYTF. The CDR3 DNA reads TGTGCCAGCAGTTTTCAGGGGTTTGGCTACACCTTC.

The chain recombines TRBV5-1 with TRBJ2-7; 8 bases align to TRBD1. From germline, CDR1 is SGHRS and CDR2 YFSETQ. This CDR3 region has 15 residues. Trimming removed 0 bases from V and 7 bases from J; junction bases left unmatched: 9. DNA of the CDR3: TGCGCCAGCAGCTTGGCCAAGACAGGGGTTGGGGAGCAGTACTTC. This sequence encodes CASSLAKTGVGEQYF.

The chain employs TRBV29-1 and TRBJ1-5; D uncertain. Germline-derived CDR1 and CDR2 are SQVTM and ANQGSEA. The V and J ends lost 1 base and 3 bases respectively, with 7 bases between them. CDR3 length: 13 residues. The DNA of the CDR3 is TGCAGCGTTGAAGGAGGAATCAATCAGCCCCAGCATTTT. Amino acid sequence: CSVEGGINQPQHF.

V and J are TRBV18 and TRBJ2-1; D perhaps matches TRBD2 (6 bases). V dropped 6 bases and J dropped 3 bases, with 9 bases sitting between them. The germline V gene has CDR1 KGHSH and CDR2 LQKENI. CDR3 length: 13 amino acids. The DNA for the CDR3 is TGTGCCAGCTCCCTAGCGTTCTACAATGAGCAGTTCTTC. This gives the protein CASSLAFYNEQFF.

The rearrangement uses TRBV6-4 and TRBJ2-1; TRBD2 might be the D (6 bases). The CDR3 totals 15 residues. Trimming left V 3 bases short and J 8 bases short, with 17 bases between. Per germline, CDR1 MRHNA and CDR2 SNTAGT. As DNA, the CDR3 is TGTGCCAGCAGTGATGTCGGGAGAGATACCCATGAGCAGTTCTTC. Its protein product is CASSDVGRDTHEQFF.

This rearrangement joins TRBV28 to TRBJ2-6; 8 bases agree with TRBD1. With 2 bases clipped from V and 1 base from J, the junction kept 4 bases outside the gene matches. CDR3 length: 17 residues. Germline V CDR1 and CDR2: MDHEN, SYDVKM. CDR3 sequence reads: CASSLVRGPSGANVLTF. In DNA, the CDR3 is TGTGCCAGCAGTTTAGTCAGGGGGCCATCTGGGGCCAACGTCCTGACTTTC.

The chain has TRBV7-6 and TRBJ2-1, with 11 positions matching TRBD1. Germline assignment: CDR1 SGHVS and CDR2 FNYEAQ. Trimming at V came to 0 bases and at J to 8 bases, leaving 6 bases not matched to a gene. The CDR3 contains 16 residues. The CDR3 coding sequence is TGTGCCAGCAGCTTAGCTCGTCCGGGACAGGGGGATGAGCAGTTCTTC. Translating it yields CASSLARPGQGDEQFF.

The DNA for the CDR3 is TGCGCCAGTGCCGGGACAGGGACAAACACCGGGGAGCTGTTTTTT. Residues: CASAGTGTNTGELFF. This chain joins TRBV5-1 and TRBJ2-2; 9 bases are a match to TRBD1. Germline lookup yields CDR1 SGHRS and CDR2 YFSETQ. Trimming removed 8 bases from V and 2 bases from J; junction bases left unmatched: 7. The CDR3 runs to 15 residues.

This rearrangement joins TRBV28 to TRBJ1-2; unclear D gene. Germline CDR1 MDHEN, CDR2 SYDVKM. Trimming pared 3 bases from V and 8 bases from J, leaving 10 bases between. The CDR3 has 12 amino acids. CDR3 coding DNA: TGTGCCAGCAGTTTGTACAGCCGGGGCTACACCTTC. This codes for CASSLYSRGYTF.